This T cell receptor beta chain originates from a study of cytomegalovirus exposure and HLA in healthy donors. Study-level points and caveats: About 87% or about 30% of the time was how often most TCR beta V segments were productive, according to an earlier analysis. The study had only CMV serostatus as immune exposure information.

With regard to this clone: Its antigen is not known.

13 Jbeta primers and 60 Vbeta primers were used for the PCR. How the authors handled the data: Unique TCR beta chains numbered about 72 million in a later analysis, with about 11 million shared. TCRdb's table, derived via immunoSEQ multiplex PCR, lists solely in-frame clones and lacks some. V and J calls and clone size are given by that table; D and trimming were obtained from the DNA. The repertoire holds some 70,000 clones, with just over 65% as singletons. This clonotype was obtained from a woman aged 25 to 39 in good health and CMV-seronegative. Sequenced material: PBMCs.

CDR3 region: CASSFEAVTDTQYF. CDR3 sequence (DNA): TGCGCCAGCAGCTTTGAGGCAGTCACAGATACGCAGTATTTT. The chain joins TRBV5-1 to TRBJ2-3; D remains unclear. The CDR3 covers 14 residues. CDR1 is SGHRS and CDR2 is YFSETQ in the germline V gene. The V gene lost 2 bases and the J gene lost 2 bases, with 9 bases spanning the gap.